This T cell receptor beta chain was retrieved from a study of blood T cell repertoires in COVID-19. Study-level information: Italy, Spain and the United States were the sources of the convalescent and acute COVID-19 samples.

Clones were read by immunoSEQ multiplex PCR, and TCRdb kept only the in-frame ones, dropping some. The sample has roughly 100,000 clones, approximately 89% seen once. The CDR3 runs 17 residues. Germline V gene data show CDR1 as KGHDR and CDR2 as SFDVKD. Trimming pared 4 bases from V and 6 bases from J, leaving 22 bases between. Sequencing input: peripheral blood. The V call is TRBV24-1, the J call TRBJ2-3, with D perhaps matching TRBD2 (6 bases). This TCR derives from a man at least 80 years old with acute or convalescent COVID-19. CDR3 DNA: TGTGCCACCAGTGAACCTCCCGGGACTCCGAACATCGATACGCAGTATTTT. Translating gives CATSEPPGTPNIDTQYF.